The 32 T cell receptor beta chains given below trace back to one sample, sequenced in a study of T-cell reconstitution after alpha-beta-depleted transplantation in children. The library targeted TCRbeta and was prepared with unique molecular identifiers. TCRdb re-called the PCR reads through MiXCR, storing one row per CDR3 protein. In the table there are about 350,000 distinct CDR3 sequences, roughly 15% of which are singletons. The material was PBMCs, mostly from graft donor cells, obtained 360 days after TCRalphabeta/CD19-depleted stem cell transplant. The receptors originated from a male patient under 10 years old who had a stem cell transplant for acute lymphoblastic leukemia, so the T cells may come from the graft donor.

The chain recombines TRBV20-1 with TRBJ2-3; D is unclear. Deletions cut 8 bases from V and 0 bases from J, with 12 bases between. Germline-derived CDR1 and CDR2 are DFQATT and SNEGSKA (reference sequence). The CDR3 contains 13 residues. As DNA, the CDR3 is TGCAGTACTAAGGGCCTTAGCACAGATACGCAGTATTTT. Its protein is CSTKGLSTDTQYF.

The J gene is TRBJ2-1, the V gene TRBV6-1; no clear D. This CDR3 contains 15 residues. Trimming took 5 bases from V and 0 from J, leaving 11 bases between them. Germline CDR1 MNHNS, CDR2 SASEGT. The CDR3 reads CASSPSPGSYNEQFF. CDR3 nucleotide sequence: TGTGCCAGCAGTCCGAGCCCGGGCTCCTACAATGAGCAGTTCTTC.

This clonotype has just a few counts. The rearrangement joins TRBV5-1 to TRBJ2-5; D perhaps matches TRBD1 (5 bases). V lost 0 bases and J 1 base, leaving 10 bases between the germline ends. This CDR3 region has 15 residues. Looked up from germline, CDR1 is SGHRS and CDR2 is YFSETQ. CDR3 region: CASSLEGYGQETQYF. In DNA form, the CDR3 reads TGCGCCAGCAGCTTGGAGGGGTACGGCCAAGAGACCCAGTACTTC. Using reference TRBV5-1 and TRBJ2-5 for the parts outside the CDR3, the full variable domain is KAGVTQTPRYLIKTRGQQVTLSCSPISGHRSVSWYQQTPGQGLQFLFEYFSETQRNKGNFPGRFSGRQFSNSRSEMNVSTLELGDSALYLCASSLEGYGQETQYFGPGTRLLVL.

The genes are TRBV5-1 and TRBJ2-7, with a possible D match to TRBD2 (5 bases). V lost 0 bases to trimming and J lost 7 bases, with 14 bases between them. This CDR3 is built from 14 residues. The germline CDR1 and CDR2 sequences are SGHRS and YFSETQ. CDR3 amino acids: CASSLDVGPGEQYF. In nucleotides, the CDR3 is TGCGCCAGCAGCTTGGACGTTGGGCCGGGGGAGCAGTACTTC.

The chain combines TRBV11-2 with TRBJ2-4, with 13 bases aligning to TRBD2. After removal of 3 bases from V and 8 bases from J, the junction contained 13 bases not matched to a gene. Looked up from germline, CDR1 is SGHAT and CDR2 is FQNNGV. The CDR3 covers 18 residues. Here the CDR3 reads CASSFTGLAGAQRDIQYF. In nucleotides, the CDR3 is TGTGCCAGCAGCTTTACAGGACTAGCGGGAGCCCAGCGGGACATTCAGTACTTC.

This clonotype was detected only a few times. The chain combines TRBV20-1 with TRBJ1-2, with 7 nucleotides matching TRBD1. CDR1 is DFQATT and CDR2 is SNEGSKA in the germline V gene (reference sequence). The CDR3 consists of 13 residues. The junction had 2 bases not matched to a gene; V was cut back by 0 bases and J by 4 bases. CDR3 bases: TGCAGTGCTAGAGATGGGGACAGCTATGGCTACACCTTC. Its protein is CSARDGDSYGYTF.

This clonotype was counted only a few times. This chain joins TRBV28 and TRBJ2-1; the D gene is possibly TRBD2 (6 bases). Between the trimmed V and J ends, which lost 3 bases and 0 bases, there was a span of 18 bases. Germline assignment: CDR1 MDHEN and CDR2 SYDVKM. This CDR3 region has 18 residues. Here the CDR3 DNA reads TGTGCCAGCAGTTTTCGGGGTGATGCGGGGAGCTCCTACAATGAGCAGTTCTTC. It is translated as CASSFRGDAGSSYNEQFF.

This clonotype was detected a few times. V and J are TRBV12-3 or TRBV12-4 and TRBJ2-7, with D possibly TRBD1 on 5 matching bases. The CDR3 consists of 14 residues. The V end lost 5 bases, the J end lost 2 bases, and 13 bases lay between the germline ends. CDR3 sequence: CASSTQTGTYEQYF. In DNA form, the CDR3 reads TGTGCCAGCAGTACCCAAACAGGAACCTACGAGCAGTACTTC.

Worth noting for this clonotype: Relative to the germline gene, one junction end is altered; a read error may explain this. The rearrangement joins TRBV20-1 to TRBJ2-6, with D tentatively TRBD1 (6 bases). The germline gives CDR1 DFQATT, CDR2 SNEGSKA (reference sequence). The CDR3 is 14 amino acids. DNA of the CDR3: TGCAGTGCTAGAGAGGGGGCTGGGGCCAACGTCCTGATTTTC. Translating gives CSAREGAGANVLIF.

This clonotype was detected a few times. This sequence joins TRBV25-1 and TRBJ2-1; D ambiguous. The CDR3 contains 11 residues. Germline V gene data show CDR1 as MGHDK and CDR2 as SYGVNS. Trimming took 0 bases from V and 8 from J, leaving 2 bases between them. DNA of the CDR3: TGTGCCAGCAGTGAATACCATGAGCAGTTCTTC. Translating gives CASSEYHEQFF.

V gene TRBV12-3 or TRBV12-4 combines with J gene TRBJ2-3; 11 nucleotides match TRBD1. The trim removed 3 bases at V and 11 bases at J, leaving 7 bases unmatched. The CDR3 totals 14 residues. The DNA for the CDR3 is TGTGCCAGCAGTTTTCCGGGACAGGGGGTTCAGCAGTATTTT. Translated: CASSFPGQGVQQYF.

This clonotype occurred a few times. This rearrangement joins TRBV18 to TRBJ1-4; TRBD1 agrees at 7 bases. The CDR3 totals 12 residues. V lost 2 bases and J lost 14; bases outside the gene matches: 5. Germline assignment: CDR1 KGHSH and CDR2 LQKENI. CDR3 coding DNA: TGTGCCAGCTCACCATCCGAGACAGGGCTGTTTTTT. Translated: CASSPSETGLFF.

This clonotype was counted between two and nine times. CDR3 DNA: TGCAGCGTGGTCCGGGACAGGGGAGTCTCCTACGAGCAGTACTTC. The encoded protein is CSVVRDRGVSYEQYF. The V gene is TRBV29-1, the J gene TRBJ2-7; TRBD1 matches at 10 bases. Germline-derived CDR1 and CDR2 are SQVTM and ANQGSEA. The CDR3 has 15 amino acids. Unmatched junction bases numbered 8, after V lost 6 bases and J lost 0 bases.

At least ten counts were recorded for this clonotype. The J gene is TRBJ1-5, the V gene TRBV28; the D gene is possibly TRBD1 (5 bases). Trimming cost V 1 base and J 7 bases, with 14 bases left between them. This CDR3 is 15 amino acids long. The germline gives CDR1 MDHEN, CDR2 SYDVKM. The CDR3 nucleotides read TGTGCCAGCAGTTTATCATCAGGGAGGAGGCAGCCCCAGCATTTT. It encodes CASSLSSGRRQPQHF.

There are many counts of this clonotype. The chain uses TRBV5-5 and TRBJ2-3, with D possibly matching TRBD1 (5 bases). The germline V and J ends were trimmed by 4 bases and 2 bases, with 8 bases remaining between them. The germline gives CDR1 SGHKS, CDR2 YYEKEE (reference sequence). This CDR3 spans 13 amino acids. CDR3 protein: CASSPGHTDTQYF. The CDR3 DNA reads TGTGCCAGCAGCCCAGGGCACACAGATACGCAGTATTTT.

This clonotype turned up a few times. The rearrangement uses TRBV5-4 and TRBJ2-5, with D tentatively TRBD1 or TRBD2 (5 bases each). There are 15 residues in the CDR3. V lost 3 bases, J lost 2 bases, and 14 bases lay in between. Germline assignment: CDR1 SGHNT and CDR2 YYREEE (reference sequence). CDR3 sequence: CASSSYPGAQETQYF. The CDR3 coding sequence is TGTGCCAGCAGCTCGTACCCCGGGGCTCAAGAGACCCAGTACTTC.

The V and J genes are TRBV2 and TRBJ2-1; the D is unclear. Looked up from germline, CDR1 is SNHLY and CDR2 is FYNNEI. CDR3 length: 15 amino acids. Trimming cost V 2 bases and J 2 bases, with 10 bases left between them. DNA of the CDR3: TGTGCCAGCAGTGAATCTGTGAGCCCCTACAATGAGCAGTTCTTC. This sequence encodes CASSESVSPYNEQFF.

This clonotype was counted only a few times. The V and J genes are TRBV6-1 and TRBJ2-7, with a weak D call TRBD2 (5 bases). CDR3 length equals 15 residues. The V gene lost 8 bases and the J gene lost 2 bases, with 19 bases spanning the gap. Germline lookup yields CDR1 MNHNS and CDR2 SASEGT. The CDR3 reads CASCVRAERTYEQYF. For the CDR3, the DNA is TGTGCCAGCTGCGTTCGAGCGGAAAGGACCTACGAGCAGTACTTC.

J is TRBJ2-1 and V is TRBV5-6; D remains unclear. CDR3 size: 14 residues. CDR1 and CDR2 (germline): SGHDT, YYEEEE. The germline V and J ends were trimmed by 1 base and 6 bases, with 11 bases remaining between them. This CDR3 is CASSLIRLVNEQFF. CDR3 nucleotides: TGTGCCAGCAGCTTGATACGGCTAGTCAATGAGCAGTTCTTC.

This clonotype was detected a few times. V is TRBV6-1 and J is TRBJ2-7, with 13 nucleotides matching TRBD2. The germline CDR1 and CDR2 sequences are MNHNS and SASEGT. The V gene end was trimmed by 2 bases and the J gene end by 4 bases; junction bases not matched to a gene: 2. The CDR3 sequence is 15 residues long. CDR3 residues: CASSETSGRGYEQYF. CDR3 nucleotide sequence: TGTGCCAGCAGTGAAACTAGCGGGAGGGGTTACGAGCAGTACTTC.

The rearrangement joins TRBV11-1 to TRBJ2-3; TRBD2 matches 15 bases. V was pared by 4 bases and J by 2 bases, with 7 bases of the junction left unmatched. CDR1 is SGHAT, CDR2 FQDESV, per germline (reference sequence). The CDR3 length is 18 residues. In DNA, the CDR3 is TGTGCCAGCAGCTCTGTATGGACTAGCGGGAGGGCCACAGATACGCAGTATTTT. This codes for CASSSVWTSGRATDTQYF.

The rearrangement joins TRBV4-1 to TRBJ1-4; no firm D call. Per the germline V gene, CDR1 is MGHRA and CDR2 is YSYEKL. V shed 3 bases and J shed 3 bases, with 14 bases lying between them. The CDR3 spans 16 residues. The CDR3 protein is CASSHLPGGPNEKLFF. In DNA form, the CDR3 reads TGCGCCAGCAGCCATCTCCCAGGAGGCCCTAATGAAAAACTGTTTTTT.

The chain is built from TRBV11-2 and TRBJ1-5; D may be TRBD1 (6 bases). The germline V gene encodes CDR1 SGHAT and CDR2 FQNNGV. V gave up 4 bases and J gave up 8 bases, with 12 bases separating them. The CDR3 covers 13 residues. The CDR3 here is CASSSTGSKPQHF. The DNA for the CDR3 is TGTGCCAGCAGCTCCACAGGGAGCAAGCCCCAGCATTTT.

The chain carries TRBV29-1 and TRBJ2-3; unclear D gene. The CDR3 is 13 residues long. Germline V gene sequence: CDR1 SQVTM, CDR2 ANQGSEA. V lost 4 bases to trimming and J lost 1 base, with 9 bases between them. CDR3: CSVGPGGTDTQYF. CDR3 DNA sequence: TGCAGCGTTGGACCGGGTGGCACAGATACGCAGTATTTT.

This clonotype was recorded a few times. The chain carries TRBV3-1 and TRBJ2-7; D may be TRBD1 (6 bases). Between the trimmed V and J ends, which lost 3 bases and 6 bases, there was a span of 12 bases. CDR1 LGHDT and CDR2 YNNKEL come from the germline V gene (reference sequence). This CDR3 has 13 residues. The CDR3 loop reads CASSQNQDSEQYF. The CDR3 nucleotides are TGTGCCAGCAGCCAGAACCAGGACAGCGAGCAGTACTTC.

The gene calls are TRBV7-9 and TRBJ1-2; 7 bases are a match to TRBD1. The CDR3 has 17 amino acids. Germline CDR1 and CDR2: SEHNR and FQNEAQ (reference sequence). The trim removed 5 bases at V and 4 bases at J, leaving 16 bases unmatched. CDR3 region: CASSPPLTGVLIYGYTF. DNA of the CDR3: TGTGCCAGCAGCCCCCCCCTTACAGGGGTCCTAATCTATGGCTACACCTTC.

The chain is built from TRBV5-1 and TRBJ2-1, with 13 bases that match TRBD2. Germline lookup yields CDR1 SGHRS and CDR2 YFSETQ. This CDR3 contains 18 residues. Trimming at V came to 6 bases and at J to 2 bases, leaving 11 bases not matched to a gene. The DNA of the CDR3 is TGCGCCAGCATCGGGGGGACTAGCGGGAATCTTGCCTACAATGAGCAGTTCTTC. Protein product: CASIGGTSGNLAYNEQFF.

V is TRBV19 and J is TRBJ2-1, with unresolved D. V lost 1 base, J lost 11 bases, and 9 bases lay in between. CDR1 and CDR2 (germline): LNHDA, SQIVND (reference sequence). This CDR3 is built from 12 residues. CDR3 protein: CASSIGVEKQFF. The CDR3 DNA reads as TGTGCCAGTAGTATAGGGGTTGAGAAGCAGTTCTTC.

In this sample, this clonotype turned up a few times. The gene calls are TRBV27 and TRBJ2-7; tentative D call: TRBD1 (6 bases). V was shortened by 6 bases and J by 7 bases, with 19 bases between the two germline ends. The CDR3 runs to 14 residues. Germline V gene lookup returns CDR1 MNHEY and CDR2 SMNVEV (reference sequence). The CDR3 nucleotides are TGTGCCAGCAGGATCCAGGGGCAAGTCAGGGAGCAGTACTTC. As protein: CASRIQGQVREQYF.

This clonotype was counted between two and nine times. The chain combines TRBV10-3 with TRBJ2-3; no clear D gene. CDR3 size: 14 residues. Trimming shortened V by 8 bases and J by 2 bases, and 14 bases separated the two germline ends. Germline assignment: CDR1 ENHRY and CDR2 SYGVKD. The CDR3 reads CAIPTSVATDTQYF. In DNA form, the CDR3 reads TGTGCCATCCCCACTTCTGTGGCCACAGATACGCAGTATTTT.

The chain recombines TRBV6-2 or TRBV6-3 with TRBJ1-5, with TRBD1 matching 7 bases. Germline values: CDR1 MNHEY, CDR2 SVGEGT. After removal of 1 base from V and 6 bases from J, the junction contained 6 bases not matched to a gene. CDR3 length: 15 amino acids. The CDR3 protein is CASSYWAGGGQPQHF. For the CDR3, the DNA is TGTGCCAGCAGTTACTGGGCAGGGGGGGGTCAGCCCCAGCATTTT.

This clonotype was detected only a few times. For the CDR3, the DNA is TGTGCCAGCAGCAAGATAGGGTCTAGGCAAGAGACCCAGTACTTC. Translation: CASSKIGSRQETQYF. The gene calls are TRBV4-2 and TRBJ2-5; D unclear. Germline loops: CDR1 LGHNA, CDR2 YNFKEQ. The CDR3 runs to 15 residues. V lost 5 bases and J 2 bases, leaving 15 bases between the germline ends.